The clone carrying this T cell receptor (beta chain) was seen a few times. The target antigen is unknown. The data derive from a study of T cells in Graves' hyperthyroidism and ophthalmopathy. Amplified TCR beta CDR3 regions came from RNA transcripts. TCR CDR3 underwent first-round RT-PCR with the HTBI primer set. TCRdb re-called the multiplex PCR reads with MiXCR, one entry per CDR3 protein. Among hundreds of thousands of distinct CDR3 sequences listed, 11% to 15% were seen once. Study observations and caveats: Most clonotypes that expanded in the thyroid above 0.001 also showed up in blood.

Trimming stripped 6 bases from V and 1 base from J, with 19 bases between. Germline CDR1 is LNHDA and CDR2 is SQIVND (reference sequence). The CDR3 contains 17 residues. Exclusion of a patient resulted from uncontrolled infection, other autoimmune disease, pregnancy or lactation. On the basis of clinical symptoms, serum thyroxine and TRAb, thyroid ultrasound and orbital computed tomography, diagnoses were made. The chain recombines TRBV19 with TRBJ1-5, with a weak D call TRBD1 (6 bases). Sequencing was performed on blood. The sequence was obtained from a woman in her 30s with Graves' hyperthyroidism that later progressed to Graves' ophthalmopathy. As DNA, the CDR3 is TGTGCCAGTAGGGGGACCCGCAGGGGCGCCAGCAATCAGCCCCAGCATTTT. Translated: CASRGTRRGASNQPQHF.